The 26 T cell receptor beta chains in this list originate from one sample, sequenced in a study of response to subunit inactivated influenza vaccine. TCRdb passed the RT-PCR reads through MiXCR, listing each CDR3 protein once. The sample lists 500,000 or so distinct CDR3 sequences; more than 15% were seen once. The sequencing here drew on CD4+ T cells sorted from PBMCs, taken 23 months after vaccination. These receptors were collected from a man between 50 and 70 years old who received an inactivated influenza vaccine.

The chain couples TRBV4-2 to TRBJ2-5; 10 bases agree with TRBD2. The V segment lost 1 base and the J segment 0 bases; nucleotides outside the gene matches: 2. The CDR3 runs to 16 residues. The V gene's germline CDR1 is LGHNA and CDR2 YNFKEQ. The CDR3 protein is CASSQVTSGDQETQYF. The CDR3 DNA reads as TGTGCCAGCAGCCAAGTAACTAGCGGGGACCAAGAGACCCAGTACTTC.

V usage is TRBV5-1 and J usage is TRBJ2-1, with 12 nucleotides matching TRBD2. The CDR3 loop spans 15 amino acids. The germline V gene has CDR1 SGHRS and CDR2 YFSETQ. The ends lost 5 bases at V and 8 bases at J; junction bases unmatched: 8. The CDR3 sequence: CASSLTSGSVYEQFF. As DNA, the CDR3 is TGCGCCAGCAGTTTGACTAGCGGGAGTGTCTATGAGCAGTTCTTC.

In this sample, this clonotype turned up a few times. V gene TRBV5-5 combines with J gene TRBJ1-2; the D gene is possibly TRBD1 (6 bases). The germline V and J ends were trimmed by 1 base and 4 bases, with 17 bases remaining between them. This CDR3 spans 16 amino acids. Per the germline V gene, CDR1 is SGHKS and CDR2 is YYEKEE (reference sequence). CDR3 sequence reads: CASSLRSGQKSYGYTF. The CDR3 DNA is TGTGCCAGCAGCTTGCGTTCCGGACAGAAGTCCTATGGCTACACCTTC.

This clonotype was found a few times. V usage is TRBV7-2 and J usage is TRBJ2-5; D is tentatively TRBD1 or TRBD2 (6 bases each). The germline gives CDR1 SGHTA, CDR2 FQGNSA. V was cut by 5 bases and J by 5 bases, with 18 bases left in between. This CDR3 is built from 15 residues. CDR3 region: CASSPYPGGGETQYF. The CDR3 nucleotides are TGTGCCAGCAGCCCCTACCCCGGGGGCGGGGAGACCCAGTACTTC.

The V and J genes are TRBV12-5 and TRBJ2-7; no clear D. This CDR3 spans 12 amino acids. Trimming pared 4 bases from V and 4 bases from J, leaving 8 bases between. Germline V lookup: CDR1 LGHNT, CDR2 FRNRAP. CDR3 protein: CASGSPPYEQYF. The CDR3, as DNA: TGTGCTAGTGGTTCCCCCCCATACGAGCAGTACTTC.

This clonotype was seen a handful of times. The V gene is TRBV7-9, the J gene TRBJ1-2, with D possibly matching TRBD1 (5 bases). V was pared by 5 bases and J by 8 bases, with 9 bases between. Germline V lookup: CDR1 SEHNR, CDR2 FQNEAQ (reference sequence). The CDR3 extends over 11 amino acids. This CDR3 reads CASSRDRGYTF. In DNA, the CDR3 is TGTGCCAGCAGCCGGGACCGCGGCTACACCTTC.

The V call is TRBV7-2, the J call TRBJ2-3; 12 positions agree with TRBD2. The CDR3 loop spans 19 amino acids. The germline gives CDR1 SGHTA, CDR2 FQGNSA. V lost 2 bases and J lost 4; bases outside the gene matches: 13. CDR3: CASSLSRRAWTSGADTQYF. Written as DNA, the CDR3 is TGTGCCAGCAGCTTATCGCGGAGAGCCTGGACTAGCGGGGCAGATACGCAGTATTTT.

In DNA, the CDR3 is TGTGCCATCAGTGGACAGGCTAGCGGGAGCAATGAGCAGTTCTTC. This codes for CAISGQASGSNEQFF. The chain recombines TRBV10-3 with TRBJ2-1; 10 positions match TRBD2. This CDR3 is 15 amino acids long. The germline gives CDR1 ENHRY, CDR2 SYGVKD. Germline trimming cut 4 bases from V and 6 bases from J; bases unmatched to any gene: 6.

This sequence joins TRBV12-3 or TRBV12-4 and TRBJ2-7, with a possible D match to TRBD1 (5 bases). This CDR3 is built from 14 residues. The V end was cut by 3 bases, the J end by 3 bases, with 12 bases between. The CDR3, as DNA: TGTGCCAGCAGTTTTGGCAGGGCAAGCTACGAGCAGTACTTC. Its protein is CASSFGRASYEQYF.

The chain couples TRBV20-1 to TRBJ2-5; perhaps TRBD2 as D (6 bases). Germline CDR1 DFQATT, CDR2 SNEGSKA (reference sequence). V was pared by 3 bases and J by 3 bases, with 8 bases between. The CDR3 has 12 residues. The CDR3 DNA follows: TGCAGTGCTAGGCCTAGCGAAGAGACCCAGTACTTC. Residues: CSARPSEETQYF.

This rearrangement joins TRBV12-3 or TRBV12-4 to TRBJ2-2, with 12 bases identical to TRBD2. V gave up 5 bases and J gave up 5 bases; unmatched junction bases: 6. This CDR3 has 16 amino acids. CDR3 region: CASSNTGTSGTGELFF. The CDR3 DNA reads TGTGCCAGCAGTAACACCGGGACTAGCGGGACCGGGGAGCTGTTTTTT.

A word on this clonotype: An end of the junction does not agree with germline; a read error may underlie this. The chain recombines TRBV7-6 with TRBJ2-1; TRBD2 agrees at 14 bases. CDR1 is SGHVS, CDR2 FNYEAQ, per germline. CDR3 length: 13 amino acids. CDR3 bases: TGTGCCAGCAGCTTGGGACTAGCGGGAGAGATGAACTTC. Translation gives CASSLGLAGEMNF.

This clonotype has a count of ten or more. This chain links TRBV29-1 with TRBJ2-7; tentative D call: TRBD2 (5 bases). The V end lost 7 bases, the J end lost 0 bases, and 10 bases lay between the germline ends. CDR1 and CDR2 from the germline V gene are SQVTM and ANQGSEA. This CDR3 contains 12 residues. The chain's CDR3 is CSAGRDSYEQYF. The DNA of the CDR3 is TGCAGCGCAGGACGGGACTCCTACGAGCAGTACTTC.

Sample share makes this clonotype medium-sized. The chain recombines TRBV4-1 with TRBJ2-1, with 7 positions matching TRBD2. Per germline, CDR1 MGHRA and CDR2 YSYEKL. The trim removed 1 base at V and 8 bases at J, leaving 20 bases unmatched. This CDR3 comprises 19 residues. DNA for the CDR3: TGCGCCAGCAGCCAAGGCCTCCAGTTGACGGGGGGACTTCGGGATGAGCAGTTCTTC. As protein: CASSQGLQLTGGLRDEQFF.

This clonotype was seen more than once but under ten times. CDR3 bases: TGTGCCAGCAGTTTTGAATCCTTTGGGCTAGCGGGAATCAATGAGCAGTTCTTC. Protein sequence: CASSFESFGLAGINEQFF. The V and J genes are TRBV27 and TRBJ2-1; TRBD2 agrees at 9 bases. Germline V lookup: CDR1 MNHEY, CDR2 SMNVEV (reference sequence). This CDR3 is built from 18 residues. V trimming: 3 bases; J trimming: 6 bases; junction bases outside the gene matches: 15.

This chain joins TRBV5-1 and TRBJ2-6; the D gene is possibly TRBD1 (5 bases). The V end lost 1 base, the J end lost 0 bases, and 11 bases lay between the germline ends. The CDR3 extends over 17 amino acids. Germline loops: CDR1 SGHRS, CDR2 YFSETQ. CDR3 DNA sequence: TGCGCCAGCAGCTTGTGGGGCGAAAGCTCTGGGGCCAACGTCCTGACTTTC. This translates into CASSLWGESSGANVLTF. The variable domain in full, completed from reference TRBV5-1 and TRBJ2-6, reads KAGVTQTPRYLIKTRGQQVTLSCSPISGHRSVSWYQQTPGQGLQFLFEYFSETQRNKGNFPGRFSGRQFSNSRSEMNVSTLELGDSALYLCASSLWGESSGANVLTFGAGSRLTVL.

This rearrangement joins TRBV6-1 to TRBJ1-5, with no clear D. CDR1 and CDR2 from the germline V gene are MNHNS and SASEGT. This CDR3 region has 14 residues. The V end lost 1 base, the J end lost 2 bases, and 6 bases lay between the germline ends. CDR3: CASSEGTGNQPQHF. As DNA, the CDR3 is TGTGCCAGCAGTGAAGGCACAGGCAATCAGCCCCAGCATTTT.

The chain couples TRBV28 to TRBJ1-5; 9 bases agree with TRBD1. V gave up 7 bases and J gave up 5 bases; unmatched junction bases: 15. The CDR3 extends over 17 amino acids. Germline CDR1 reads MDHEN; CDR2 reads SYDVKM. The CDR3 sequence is CASTPGTRDRVHQPQHF. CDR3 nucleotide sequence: TGTGCCAGCACTCCTGGAACTCGGGACAGGGTGCATCAGCCCCAGCATTTT.

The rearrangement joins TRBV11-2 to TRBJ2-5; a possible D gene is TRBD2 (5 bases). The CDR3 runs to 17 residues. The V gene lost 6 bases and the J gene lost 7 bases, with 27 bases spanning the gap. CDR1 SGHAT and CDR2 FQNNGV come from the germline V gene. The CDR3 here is CASSTRVRERIMGTQYF. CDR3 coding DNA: TGTGCCAGCAGTACCCGGGTCAGAGAGCGGATCATGGGGACCCAGTACTTC.

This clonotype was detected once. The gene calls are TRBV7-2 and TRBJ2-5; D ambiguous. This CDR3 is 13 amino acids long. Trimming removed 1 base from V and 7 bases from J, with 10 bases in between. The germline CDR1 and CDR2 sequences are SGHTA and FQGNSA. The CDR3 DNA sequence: TGTGCCAGCAGCTTAGTCCCTCTCGGGACCCAGTACTTC. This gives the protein CASSLVPLGTQYF.

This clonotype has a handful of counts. In DNA, the CDR3 is TGCGCCAGCAGCCAAGATCCGGGACAGGTGGTCTACGAGCAGTACTTC. Amino acids: CASSQDPGQVVYEQYF. The chain is built from TRBV4-1 and TRBJ2-7; 8 nucleotides align to TRBD1. V shed 0 bases, J shed 3 bases, and the junction held 7 bases outside the gene matches. The CDR3 length is 16 residues. Germline V gene lookup returns CDR1 MGHRA and CDR2 YSYEKL.

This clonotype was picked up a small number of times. The CDR3 reads CASSYTGTRETQYF. In DNA form, the CDR3 reads TGTGCCAGCAGTTACACAGGGACGAGGGAGACCCAGTACTTC. This chain connects TRBV6-5 to TRBJ2-5, with D possibly being TRBD1 (6 bases). This CDR3 region has 14 residues. V shed 2 bases and J shed 5 bases, with 12 bases lying between them. Germline-derived CDR1 and CDR2 are MNHEY and SVGAGI.

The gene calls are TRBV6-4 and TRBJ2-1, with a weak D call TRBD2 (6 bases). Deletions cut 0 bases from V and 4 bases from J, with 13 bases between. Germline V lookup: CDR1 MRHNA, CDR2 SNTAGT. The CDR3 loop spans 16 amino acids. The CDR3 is CASSDSGGVSYNEQFF. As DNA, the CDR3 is TGTGCCAGCAGTGACTCAGGCGGGGTGAGTTACAATGAGCAGTTCTTC.

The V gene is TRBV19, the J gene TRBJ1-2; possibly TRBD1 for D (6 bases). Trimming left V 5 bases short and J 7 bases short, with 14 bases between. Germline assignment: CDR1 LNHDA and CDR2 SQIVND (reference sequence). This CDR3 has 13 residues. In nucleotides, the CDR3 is TGTGCCAGTAGTCCGGAGGACAGACGTGGCTACACCTTC. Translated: CASSPEDRRGYTF. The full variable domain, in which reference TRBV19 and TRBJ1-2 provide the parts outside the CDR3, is DGGITQSPKYLFRKEGQNVTLSCEQNLNHDAMYWYRQDPGQGLRLIYYSQIVNDFQKGDIAEGYSVSREKKESFPLTVTSAQKNPTAFYLCASSPEDRRGYTFGSGTRLTVV.

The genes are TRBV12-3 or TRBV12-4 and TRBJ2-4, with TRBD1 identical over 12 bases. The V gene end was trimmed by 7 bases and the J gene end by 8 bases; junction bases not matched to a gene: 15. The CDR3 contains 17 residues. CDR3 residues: CASTPAVGQGARDIQYF. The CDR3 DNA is TGTGCCAGCACCCCAGCCGTGGGACAGGGGGCGCGGGACATTCAGTACTTC.

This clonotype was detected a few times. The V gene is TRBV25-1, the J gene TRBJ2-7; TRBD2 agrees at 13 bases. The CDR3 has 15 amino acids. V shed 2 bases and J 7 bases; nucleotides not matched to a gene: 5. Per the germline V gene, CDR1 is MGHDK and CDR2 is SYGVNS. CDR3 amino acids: CASSEGTSGVSEQYF. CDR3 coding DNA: TGTGCCAGCAGTGAAGGGACTAGCGGGGTTTCGGAGCAGTACTTC.